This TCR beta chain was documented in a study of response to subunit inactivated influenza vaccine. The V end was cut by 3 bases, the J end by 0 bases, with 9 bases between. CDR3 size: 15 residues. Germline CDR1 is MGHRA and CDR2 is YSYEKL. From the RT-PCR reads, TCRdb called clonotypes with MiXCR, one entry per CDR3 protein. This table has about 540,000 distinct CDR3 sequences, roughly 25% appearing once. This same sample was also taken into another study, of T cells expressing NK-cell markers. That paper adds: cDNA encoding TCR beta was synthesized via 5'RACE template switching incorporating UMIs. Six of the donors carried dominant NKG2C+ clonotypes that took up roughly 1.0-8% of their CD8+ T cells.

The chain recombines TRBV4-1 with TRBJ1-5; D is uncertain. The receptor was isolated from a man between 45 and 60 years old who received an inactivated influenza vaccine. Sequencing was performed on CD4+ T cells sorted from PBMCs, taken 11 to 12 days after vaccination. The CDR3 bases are TGCGCCAGCAGCCAGGCCACCTATAGCAATCAGCCCCAGCATTTT. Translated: CASSQATYSNQPQHF.